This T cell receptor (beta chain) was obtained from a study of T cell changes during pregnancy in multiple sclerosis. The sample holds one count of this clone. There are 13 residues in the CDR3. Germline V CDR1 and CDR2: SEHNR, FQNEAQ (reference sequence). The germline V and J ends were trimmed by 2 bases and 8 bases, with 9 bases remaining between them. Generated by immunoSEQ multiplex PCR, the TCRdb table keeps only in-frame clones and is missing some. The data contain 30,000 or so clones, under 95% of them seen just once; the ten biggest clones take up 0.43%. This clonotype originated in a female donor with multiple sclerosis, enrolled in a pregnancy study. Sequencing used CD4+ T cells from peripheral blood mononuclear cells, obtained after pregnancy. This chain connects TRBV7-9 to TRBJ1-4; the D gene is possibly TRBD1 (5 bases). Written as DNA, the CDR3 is TGTGCCAGCAGCTTACAAACAGGCGAAAAACTGTTTTTT. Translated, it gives CASSLQTGEKLFF.